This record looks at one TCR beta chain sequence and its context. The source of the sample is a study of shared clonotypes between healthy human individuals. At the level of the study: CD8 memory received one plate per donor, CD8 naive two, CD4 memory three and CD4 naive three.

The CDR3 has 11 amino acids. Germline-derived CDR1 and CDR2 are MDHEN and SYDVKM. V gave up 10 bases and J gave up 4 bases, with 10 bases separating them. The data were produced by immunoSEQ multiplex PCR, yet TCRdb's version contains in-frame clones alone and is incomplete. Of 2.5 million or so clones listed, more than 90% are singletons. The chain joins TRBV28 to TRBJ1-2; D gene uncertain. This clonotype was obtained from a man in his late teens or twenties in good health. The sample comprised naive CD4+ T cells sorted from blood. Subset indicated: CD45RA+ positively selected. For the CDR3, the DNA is TGTGCCACCTTTCTAGCCTATGGCTACACCTTC. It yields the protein CATFLAYGYTF.